This entry lists 15 T cell receptor beta chains sequenced from one sample in a study of beta chain features in type 1 diabetes. General study findings and limits: Shortening that was moderate but significant affected the TCRB CDR3s of Type 1 diabetes patients in all four CD4+ subsets.

The isolated RNA, all of it, was reverse transcribed, so expressed TCRB transcripts were what got sequenced. Clones were sequenced by immunoSEQ multiplex PCR, and TCRdb holds only the in-frame ones, with some missing. The table records 250,000 or so clones, roughly 21% of them present only once. The antigens for these receptors are not known. The sample comprised naive CD4+ T cells from blood. All receptors derive from a woman between 40 and 55 years old with type 1 diabetes.

This clone was seen more than once but under ten times. The chain employs TRBV7-9 and TRBJ2-7; D is perhaps TRBD1 (6 bases). Trimming stripped 4 bases from V and 3 bases from J, with 10 bases between. Germline CDR1 and CDR2: SEHNR and FQNEAQ (reference sequence). This CDR3 comprises 13 residues. In DNA, the CDR3 is TGTGCCAGCAGCTATGGACAGAGCTACGAGCAGTACTTC. Translated, it gives CASSYGQSYEQYF.

The chain employs TRBV7-9 and TRBJ2-1; TRBD1 aligns across 8 bases. V lost 1 base and J lost 7; bases outside the gene matches: 9. Germline V gene data show CDR1 as SEHNR and CDR2 as FQNEAQ (reference sequence). This CDR3 contains 16 residues. The CDR3 DNA reads TGTGCCAGCAGCTTAGTTGACAGGGGTCACCGTAATGAGCAGTTCTTC. Translating gives CASSLVDRGHRNEQFF.

V and J are TRBV7-9 and TRBJ2-7; TRBD1 is a possible D gene (6 bases). In germline, CDR1 is SEHNR, CDR2 FQNEAQ (reference sequence). Trimming left V 6 bases short and J 6 bases short, with 24 bases between. The CDR3 totals 16 residues. This chain's CDR3 is CASSFDRWGREGEQYF. Written as DNA, the CDR3 is TGTGCCAGCAGTTTTGATCGGTGGGGGCGCGAAGGCGAGCAGTACTTC.

This clone was seen a handful of times. The V and J genes are TRBV6-5 and TRBJ2-2; a possible D gene is TRBD2 (7 bases). V lost 7 bases and J lost 4, with 16 bases in between. CDR3 length: 15 residues. From germline, CDR1 is MNHEY and CDR2 SVGAGI. CDR3 residues: CASNRGGVITGELFF. The CDR3 DNA reads as TGTGCCAGCAATAGGGGGGGAGTTATCACCGGGGAGCTGTTTTTT.

There are a few counts of this clone. The gene calls are TRBV30 and TRBJ1-1; 8 nucleotides agree with TRBD1. V was pared by 4 bases and J by 4 bases, with 2 bases of the junction left unmatched. The CDR3 is 12 amino acids. Germline V lookup: CDR1 GTSNPN, CDR2 SVGIG (reference sequence). The CDR3 DNA is TGTGCCTGGACAGGGGGCGGCACTGAAGCTTTCTTT. This encodes CAWTGGGTEAFF. The whole variable domain, filled in from reference TRBV30 and TRBJ1-1, reads SQTIHQWPATLVQPVGSPLSLECTVEGTSNPNLYWYRQAAGRGLQLLFYSVGIGQISSEVPQNLSASRPQDRQFILSSKKLLLSDSGFYLCAWTGGGTEAFFGQGTRLTVV.

The chain is built from TRBV19 and TRBJ2-3; 9 bases are a match to TRBD1. Per the germline V gene, CDR1 is LNHDA and CDR2 is SQIVND (reference sequence). The CDR3 has 14 amino acids. After removal of 8 bases from V and 4 bases from J, the junction contained 7 bases not matched to a gene. CDR3 bases: TGTGCCAGTTGCGGGACAGGGATCGCAGATACGCAGTATTTT. Translating gives CASCGTGIADTQYF.

The chain employs TRBV28 and TRBJ1-2, with 9 bases matching TRBD1. In germline, CDR1 is MDHEN, CDR2 SYDVKM. CDR3 length: 15 amino acids. V gave up 6 bases and J gave up 6 bases; unmatched junction bases: 11. The chain's CDR3 is CASRDRTGGADGYTF. The CDR3 bases are TGTGCCAGCAGAGATCGTACAGGGGGCGCGGATGGCTACACCTTC.

The chain links TRBV18 to TRBJ2-7, with a tentative D call TRBD2 (5 bases). V gave up 3 bases and J gave up 7 bases, with 13 bases separating them. Looked up from germline, CDR1 is KGHSH and CDR2 is LQKENI. CDR3 length: 13 amino acids. This chain's CDR3 is CASSPSGVGEQYF. CDR3 DNA sequence: TGTGCCAGCTCACCGTCCGGGGTCGGGGAGCAGTACTTC.

This clone was detected only a few times. Other DNA sequences in this specimen translate into the identical CDR3. The chain links TRBV15 to TRBJ1-5, with D hard to call. This CDR3 is built from 14 residues. The V gene's germline CDR1 is LNHNV and CDR2 YYDKDF (reference sequence). V lost 0 bases and J 4 bases, leaving 7 bases between the germline ends. CDR3 nucleotide sequence: TGTGCCACCAGCAGAGATCGAGGTAATCAGCCCCAGCATTTT. Encoded protein: CATSRDRGNQPQHF.

This clone was observed a single time. The genes are TRBV7-2 and TRBJ2-5; a possible D gene is TRBD1 (6 bases). V lost 5 bases and J lost 1, with 14 bases in between. The CDR3 is 15 residues long. CDR1 is SGHTA and CDR2 is FQGNSA in the germline V gene. CDR3 amino acids: CASSRSWTVQETQYF. CDR3 sequence (DNA): TGTGCCAGCAGCCGATCTTGGACAGTCCAAGAGACCCAGTACTTC.

This clone showed up just a few times. This chain uses TRBV5-1 with TRBJ2-7; 10 bases fit TRBD1. CDR3 length: 16 amino acids. V shed 0 bases, J shed 4 bases, and the junction held 7 bases outside the gene matches. CDR1 SGHRS and CDR2 YFSETQ come from the germline V gene. In nucleotides, the CDR3 is TGCGCCAGCAGCTTGGATGGGACAGGGGCTGAGTACGAGCAGTACTTC. As protein: CASSLDGTGAEYEQYF.

This chain connects TRBV6-5 to TRBJ1-1; D remains ambiguous. Germline lookup yields CDR1 MNHEY and CDR2 SVGAGI. The CDR3 runs 15 residues. V lost 0 bases and J lost 5, with 13 bases in between. The CDR3 loop reads CASSYSRGLETEAFF. The DNA of the CDR3 is TGTGCCAGCAGTTACTCTCGCGGATTGGAAACTGAAGCTTTCTTT.

This clone was seen only a few times. The rearrangement joins TRBV7-2 to TRBJ2-2; weak D call: TRBD1 (5 bases). V lost 4 bases and J lost 1, with 10 bases in between. CDR1 SGHTA and CDR2 FQGNSA come from the germline V gene. This CDR3 spans 15 amino acids. CDR3 sequence reads: CASSYGRGNTGELFF. The CDR3 region has the DNA TGTGCCAGCAGCTACGGAAGGGGGAACACCGGGGAGCTGTTTTTT.

Concerning this clone: Germline and junction disagree at one end, which may indicate a read error. This chain joins TRBV28 and TRBJ2-3; 13 bases match TRBD2. Looked up from germline, CDR1 is MDHEN and CDR2 is SYDVKM. This CDR3 is built from 13 residues. CDR3 coding DNA: TGTGCCAGCAGTGCCGGGACTAGCGGGAATAAAGATTTT. This gives the protein CASSAGTSGNKDF.

There are a few counts of this clone. The V gene is TRBV7-9, the J gene TRBJ1-1; tentative D call: TRBD1 (6 bases). The V and J ends lost 5 bases and 5 bases respectively, with 15 bases between them. CDR3 length equals 14 residues. CDR1 is SEHNR and CDR2 is FQNEAQ in the germline V gene (reference sequence). CDR3 nucleotides: TGTGCCAGCAGCCCTCAGGGGCTGAGAACTGAAGCTTTCTTT. Its translation is CASSPQGLRTEAFF.